This TCR beta chain was identified in a study of cytomegalovirus exposure and HLA in healthy donors. Study results and limitations: A link between a missense DCLRE1C variant and TCR beta V- and J-gene trimming emerged from a later analysis. Solely CMV serostatus was available to characterize immune exposure.

Healthy donors of bone marrow made up the group. Comment on this clone: The antigen is undetermined.

The CDR3 spans 16 residues. V was pared by 1 base and J by 12 bases, with 11 bases of the junction left unmatched. CDR1 is KGHSH, CDR2 LQKENI, per germline. A multiplex PCR was run with 60 Vbeta primers and 13 Jbeta primers. Here immunoSEQ multiplex PCR was the method, and the copy in TCRdb shows in-frame clones only, minus some. The table includes around 140,000 clones, about 74% detected once. Sequenced sample: PBMCs. The sequence was obtained from a woman aged 55-69 years in good health and CMV-seronegative. The V gene is TRBV18, the J gene TRBJ1-6; 8 positions match TRBD1. The CDR3 DNA sequence: TGTGCCAGCTCACCACTTCCGGGACAGGCTTGGGGACCCCTCCACTTT. Protein: CASSPLPGQAWGPLHF.